The sequence of this TCR beta chain was determined in a study of early stage breast cancer tumors. Findings and caveats of the study: Chain pairing and CD4, CD8 or FOXP3 expression were not captured.

In the case of this clone: Its antigen is undetermined.

Only in-frame clones appear in the TCRdb table, and some are missing; sequencing was by immunoSEQ multiplex PCR. Of 55,000 to 70,000 clones in the sample, 65% to 85% were seen once. Sequencing used blood. The sequence was collected from a person aged 40-50 years with breast cancer.

CDR3 loop: CASSLRQGGVAFF. The CDR3 nucleotides are TGTGCCAGCAGTTTACGACAGGGGGGCGTTGCTTTCTTT. The chain couples TRBV27 to TRBJ1-1; 9 bases agree with TRBD1. CDR3 length equals 13 residues. V lost 2 bases to trimming and J lost 11 bases; unmatched junction nucleotides: 6. Germline assignment: CDR1 MNHEY and CDR2 SMNVEV (reference sequence).